Listed below are T cell receptor beta chains from one sample, sequenced in a study of early T cells in non-severe SARS-CoV-2 infection. TCRdb itself ran the 5' RACE reads through MiXCR, one entry per CDR3 protein. Seen here are 50,000 or so distinct CDR3 sequences, 5.6% observed once, and the top ten hold 4.5%. Sequencing was performed on whole blood. These receptors originate from an adult who was a healthcare worker with PCR-confirmed SARS-CoV-2 infection or an uninfected control (not recorded which). Both conserved end residues are part of each CDR3. A D gene is named only where the DNA matches it firmly. Where a row states a size, it is once, few, many or the class of an expanded clone; other rows omit it.

v_gene	abundance	j_gene	d_gene	CDR3aa	CDR3nt
TRBV20-1	many	TRBJ2-1	TRBD2	CSAQLAGDHF	TGCAGTGCTCAACTAGCGGGGGACCACTTC
TRBV20-1	many	TRBJ2-1	TRBD2	CSAPQRGALSYNEQFF	TGCAGTGCTCCGCAGCGGGGGGCACTTTCCTACAATGAGCAGTTCTTC
TRBV3-1	many	TRBJ1-2	NA	CASSPPGAPLKNGYTF	TGTGCCAGCAGCCCCCCAGGAGCTCCCCTCAAGAATGGCTACACCTTC
TRBV25-1	few	TRBJ2-2	NA	CASSARVNTGELFF	TGTGCCAGCAGTGCTAGGGTCAACACCGGGGAGCTGTTTTTT
TRBV9	many	TRBJ2-3	NA	CASSVVSDGTDTQYF	TGTGCCAGCAGCGTAGTAAGTGACGGCACAGATACGCAGTATTTT
TRBV7-9	NA	TRBJ2-1	TRBD2	CASSSGGAIEQFF	TGTGCCAGTTCTAGCGGGGGGGCCATTGAGCAGTTCTTC
TRBV4-3	many	TRBJ1-6	TRBD1	CASSRTGTGDSPLHF	TGCGCCAGCAGCCGAACCGGGACAGGGGACTCACCCCTCCACTTT
TRBV12-5	many	TRBJ2-5	NA	CASGSHRAPGPARETQYF	TGTGCTAGTGGTTCCCACCGCGCACCGGGACCTGCGAGGGAGACCCAGTACTTC
TRBV14	many	TRBJ2-3	NA	CASSHSIRSTQYF	TGTGCCAGCAGCCATTCAATAAGAAGTACGCAGTATTTT
TRBV6-4	once	TRBJ1-2	TRBD1	CASSGRLGQNYGYTF	TGTGCCAGCAGTGGAAGACTGGGACAGAACTATGGCTACACCTTC
TRBV5-1	many	TRBJ2-5	NA	CASSFNLETQYF	TGCGCCAGCAGCTTTAACTTGGAGACCCAGTACTTC
TRBV9	many	TRBJ2-2	TRBD2	CASSWTSGADTGELFF	TGTGCCAGCAGCTGGACTAGCGGGGCGGACACCGGGGAGCTGTTTTTT
TRBV11-2	many	TRBJ1-2	NA	CASSLAAVAGGYTF	TGTGCCAGCAGCTTAGCTGCCGTGGCAGGCGGCTACACCTTC
TRBV5-1	many	TRBJ2-3	NA	CASSLADIADTQYF	TGCGCCAGCAGCTTGGCGGACATCGCAGATACGCAGTATTTT
TRBV3-1	NA	TRBJ1-1	TRBD1	CASRRRGGQGVNTEAFF	TGTGCCAGCAGACGCCGCGGGGGACAGGGGGTTAACACTGAAGCTTTCTTT
TRBV29-1	NA	TRBJ2-5	TRBD2	CSLAPGTSGREQETQYF	TGCAGCCTAGCCCCTGGGACTAGCGGGAGGGAACAAGAGACCCAGTACTTC
TRBV29-1	many	TRBJ1-4	NA	CSVNRRAGGDEKLFF	TGCAGCGTTAATCGCCGGGCAGGAGGGGATGAAAAACTGTTTTTT
TRBV29-1	many	TRBJ1-1	NA	CSVDGRLRAEAFF	TGCAGCGTTGACGGACGCTTGAGGGCTGAAGCTTTCTTT